Listed below are T cell receptor beta chains from one sample, sequenced in a study of human T cells and chemical hapten exposure. TCRdb re-called the RACE reads with MiXCR, one entry per CDR3 protein. This table has roughly 69,000 distinct CDR3 sequences, roughly 9.6% appearing once. Specimen: whole blood, collected in connection with sensitization to the hapten diphenylcyclopropenone (DPC). These receptors were taken from a woman aged 25 to 39 with alopecia areata. Some clones in this sample may be carry-over from other donors' samples. The CDR3 runs from the conserved cysteine through the conserved F or W. A D gene is named only where the DNA matches it firmly. Rows give clone size only sometimes, using once, few, many, or a class for an expanded clone.

J gene | D gene | clone size | V gene | CDR3 protein | CDR3 DNA
TRBJ2-5 | NA | many | TRBV7-6 | CASSFSAQGETQYF | TGTGCCAGCAGCTTTAGCGCGCAGGGAGAGACCCAGTACTTC
TRBJ2-2 | NA | NA | TRBV28 | CASSPVRTGELFF | TGTGCCAGCAGTCCAGTTAGGACCGGGGAGCTGTTTTTT
TRBJ2-3 | TRBD2 | many | TRBV6-5 | CASSLGTSGGTDTQYF | TGTGCCAGCAGTTTGGGGACTAGCGGGGGCACAGATACGCAGTATTTT
TRBJ2-5 | NA | NA | TRBV29-1 | CSVEANTRETQYF | TGCAGCGTTGAGGCTAACACAAGAGAGACCCAGTACTTC
TRBJ1-1 | NA | many | TRBV15 | CATSRDVRVLGTEAFF | TGTGCCACCAGCAGAGATGTGAGGGTACTGGGAACTGAAGCTTTCTTT
TRBJ1-5 | NA | few | TRBV28 | CASSRTDRNQPQHF | TGTGCCAGCAGCCGAACCGACAGGAATCAGCCCCAGCATTTT
TRBJ2-7 | NA | NA | TRBV20-1 | CSARSTGTTYEQYF | TGCAGTGCTCGAAGTACGGGAACTACCTACGAGCAGTACTTC
TRBJ2-5 | NA | NA | TRBV29-1 | CSASSGETQYF | TGCAGCGCCTCCTCCGGGGAGACCCAGTACTTC
TRBJ1-2 | TRBD1 | many | TRBV13 | CASSLHPNRGQGGYTF | TGTGCCAGCAGCTTACACCCCAATAGGGGGCAGGGAGGCTACACCTTC
TRBJ1-1 | NA | NA | TRBV5-1 | CASSLAERGEAFF | TGCGCCAGCAGCTTGGCCGAACGGGGTGAAGCTTTCTTT
TRBJ1-1 | NA | NA | TRBV28 | CASSRIGTTAEAFF | TGTGCCAGCAGCCGGATCGGGACCACTGCTGAAGCTTTCTTT
TRBJ2-1 | NA | NA | TRBV29-1 | CSGTGTVLNEQFF | TGCAGCGGGACGGGGACGGTATTAAATGAGCAGTTCTTC
TRBJ2-1 | NA | few | TRBV5-4 | CASSLQGAGAQVEQFF | TGTGCCAGCAGCTTGCAGGGGGCGGGAGCGCAGGTAGAGCAGTTCTTC
TRBJ2-2 | NA | many | TRBV5-5 | CASSLANPNTGELFF | TGTGCCAGCAGCTTGGCAAACCCGAACACCGGGGAGCTGTTTTTT
TRBJ1-5 | TRBD1 | few | TRBV20-1 | CSARDGGQGRQPQHF | TGCAGTGCTAGAGACGGTGGACAGGGCAGGCAGCCCCAGCATTTT
TRBJ2-3 | NA | NA | TRBV29-1 | CSVLNWTSTDTQYF | TGCAGCGTTCTCAACTGGACTAGCACAGATACGCAGTATTTT
TRBJ2-1 | NA | many | TRBV20-1 | CSAREATYNEQFF | TGCAGTGCTAGAGAAGCTACTTACAATGAGCAGTTCTTC
TRBJ1-2 | TRBD1 | many | TRBV27 | CASSLLPHRGPYGYTF | TGTGCCAGCAGCCTTTTGCCCCACAGGGGCCCCTATGGCTACACCTTC
TRBJ2-7 | NA | NA | TRBV20-1 | CSAPLKRADRPYEQYF | TGCAGTGCTCCCCTAAAGAGGGCCGACCGCCCCTACGAGCAGTACTTC
TRBJ1-6 | TRBD1 | many | TRBV13 | CASNRQGSYNSPLHF | TGTGCCAGCAACAGACAGGGCTCCTATAATTCACCCCTCCACTTT
TRBJ2-5 | TRBD1 | NA | TRBV5-5 | CASNRGLQGTQYF | TGTGCCAGCAACAGGGGGCTTCAGGGGACCCAGTACTTC
TRBJ2-1 | NA | NA | TRBV10-2 | CASSESGSGYNEQFF | TGCGCCAGCAGTGAGTCTGGATCAGGGTACAATGAGCAGTTCTTC
TRBJ1-2 | NA | many | TRBV3-1 | CASSPAGVRNYGYTF | TGTGCCAGCAGCCCAGCAGGGGTTCGAAACTATGGCTACACCTTC
TRBJ2-1 | TRBD2 | many | TRBV7-3 | CASSTGGGRNEQFF | TGTGCCAGCAGCACCGGCGGGGGGCGGAATGAGCAGTTCTTC
TRBJ2-7 | NA | few | TRBV5-4 | CASSLDRFRGAGYEQYF | TGTGCCAGCAGCTTGGATCGGTTTCGGGGGGCAGGCTACGAGCAGTACTTC
TRBJ2-7 | TRBD1 | many | TRBV30 | CAWSMTGGYEQYF | TGTGCCTGGAGTATGACAGGGGGCTACGAGCAGTACTTC
TRBJ1-3 | NA | few | TRBV5-5 | CASSPTLGNTIYF | TGTGCCAGCAGCCCTACCTTGGGAAACACCATATATTTT
TRBJ2-7 | NA | many | TRBV3-1 | CASSQYRDTSYEQYF | TGTGCCAGCAGCCAATACCGGGACACTTCCTACGAGCAGTACTTC
TRBJ2-2 | NA | NA | TRBV29-1 | CSAGGGNTGELFF | TGCAGCGCGGGCGGAGGAAACACCGGGGAGCTGTTTTTT
TRBJ2-7 | TRBD1 | few | TRBV5-4 | CASSLGQGVPTYEQYF | TGTGCCAGCAGCTTGGGCCAGGGGGTGCCAACCTACGAGCAGTACTTC
TRBJ2-2 | TRBD1 | NA | TRBV7-9 | CASSPGQPSNTGELFF | TGTGCCAGCAGCCCGGGACAGCCCTCGAACACCGGGGAGCTGTTTTTT
TRBJ2-2 | TRBD1 | NA | TRBV6-2/TRBV6-3 | CASSKRDRALAGELFF | TGTGCCAGCAGTAAACGGGACAGAGCTTTGGCCGGGGAGCTGTTTTTT
TRBJ2-1 | NA | few | TRBV11-3 | CASSLIDSRSRNEQFF | TGTGCCAGCAGCTTAATCGATAGCAGGTCCCGCAATGAGCAGTTCTTC
TRBJ2-7 | TRBD1 | many | TRBV4-3 | CASSRKHGTGSPEQYF | TGCGCCAGCAGCCGGAAACACGGGACAGGGTCCCCCGAGCAGTACTTC
TRBJ2-1 | TRBD2 | few | TRBV2 | CASNRGVSGEGEQFF | TGTGCCAGCAACCGAGGGGTTAGCGGGGAGGGTGAGCAGTTCTTC
TRBJ2-2 | TRBD1 | NA | TRBV28 | CASSPRDSAGELFF | TGTGCCAGCAGCCCCCGGGACAGTGCCGGGGAGCTGTTTTTT
TRBJ1-1 | TRBD1 | NA | TRBV6-2/TRBV6-3 | CASSKANRGNAFF | TGTGCCAGCAGTAAAGCCAACAGGGGGAATGCTTTCTTT
TRBJ1-1 | NA | few | TRBV20-1 | CSALMNTEAFF | TGCAGTGCTCTCATGAACACTGAAGCTTTCTTT
TRBJ1-4 | NA | many | TRBV3-1 | CASSPTYSQGAQEKLFF | TGTGCCAGCAGCCCAACCTACTCACAGGGAGCACAAGAAAAACTGTTTTTT
TRBJ2-7 | NA | many | TRBV20-1 | CSARDPGFSYEQYF | TGCAGTGCTAGAGATCCGGGGTTCTCCTACGAGCAGTACTTC
TRBJ2-2 | NA | few | TRBV9 | CASSVTGNTGELFF | TGTGCCAGCAGCGTGACAGGGAACACCGGGGAGCTGTTTTTT
TRBJ1-6 | NA | few | TRBV29-1 | CSVGTPGSALHF | TGCAGCGTTGGCACGCCAGGATCGGCCCTCCACTTT
TRBJ1-2 | TRBD1 | few | TRBV18 | CASSPMDRGQFYGYTF | TGTGCCAGCTCACCCATGGACAGGGGCCAATTCTATGGCTACACCTTC
TRBJ2-7 | TRBD2 | NA | TRBV3-1 | CASSRERGTPSYEQYF | TGTGCCAGCAGCCGCGAGCGGGGGACTCCATCCTACGAGCAGTACTTC
TRBJ1-6 | NA | few | TRBV20-1 | CSASDRKGLSPLHF | TGCAGTGCTAGCGACCGCAAAGGCCTTTCACCCCTCCACTTT
TRBJ2-1 | TRBD2 | few | TRBV6-1 | CASRQTLAGGYNEQFF | TGTGCCAGCAGACAAACCCTAGCGGGAGGTTACAATGAGCAGTTCTTC
TRBJ2-2 | NA | NA | TRBV4-2 | CASSQESSRGTGELFF | TGTGCCAGCAGCCAAGAGTCATCCCGGGGCACCGGGGAGCTGTTTTTT
TRBJ2-3 | NA | NA | TRBV7-3 | CASSPGLGAGEGDTQYF | TGTGCCAGCAGCCCAGGTTTGGGGGCGGGAGAAGGAGATACGCAGTATTTT
TRBJ2-7 | NA | NA | TRBV9 | CASSANSYEQYF | TGTGCCAGCAGCGCAAACAGCTACGAGCAGTACTTC
TRBJ2-1 | NA | few | TRBV19 | CASSIYPGNEQFF | TGTGCCAGTAGTATATACCCGGGCAATGAGCAGTTCTTC
TRBJ2-6 | NA | NA | TRBV6-2/TRBV6-3 | CASSSDRSTGANVLTF | TGTGCCAGCAGTTCCGACAGATCCACTGGGGCCAACGTCCTGACTTTC
TRBJ2-5 | NA | few | TRBV12-3/TRBV12-4 | CASSFWNTETQYF | TGTGCCAGCAGTTTCTGGAATACGGAGACCCAGTACTTC
TRBJ2-1 | TRBD2 | many | TRBV25-1 | CASSDPTSGGADEQFF | TGTGCCAGCAGTGACCCCACTAGCGGGGGGGCCGATGAGCAGTTCTTC
TRBJ1-5 | TRBD1 | many | TRBV2 | CASNAGGSGNQPQHF | TGTGCCAGCAACGCAGGGGGGTCGGGCAATCAGCCCCAGCATTTT
TRBJ1-6 | NA | many | TRBV7-6 | CASSLVGSPLHF | TGTGCCAGCAGCTTAGTGGGTTCACCCCTCCACTTT
TRBJ1-1 | TRBD1 | many | TRBV7-9 | CASSSPGQYEIEAFF | TGTGCCAGCAGCTCGCCGGGACAGTACGAAATCGAAGCTTTCTTT
TRBJ2-7 | TRBD2 | few | TRBV6-2/TRBV6-3 | CASTYSGRRSEQYF | TGTGCCAGCACTTACAGCGGGAGAAGGAGCGAGCAGTACTTC